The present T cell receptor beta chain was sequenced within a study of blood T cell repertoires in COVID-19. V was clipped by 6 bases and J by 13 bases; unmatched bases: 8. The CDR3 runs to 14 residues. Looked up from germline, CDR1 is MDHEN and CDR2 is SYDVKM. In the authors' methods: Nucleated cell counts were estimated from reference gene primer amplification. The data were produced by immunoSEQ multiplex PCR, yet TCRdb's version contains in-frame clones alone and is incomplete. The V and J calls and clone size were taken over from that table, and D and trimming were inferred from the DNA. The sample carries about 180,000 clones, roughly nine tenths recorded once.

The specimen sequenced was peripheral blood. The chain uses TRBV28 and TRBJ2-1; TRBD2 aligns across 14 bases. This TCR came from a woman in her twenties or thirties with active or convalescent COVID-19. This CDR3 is CASSRPGTSGRQFF. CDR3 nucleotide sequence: TGTGCCAGCAGCCGTCCCGGGACTAGCGGGAGACAGTTCTTC.